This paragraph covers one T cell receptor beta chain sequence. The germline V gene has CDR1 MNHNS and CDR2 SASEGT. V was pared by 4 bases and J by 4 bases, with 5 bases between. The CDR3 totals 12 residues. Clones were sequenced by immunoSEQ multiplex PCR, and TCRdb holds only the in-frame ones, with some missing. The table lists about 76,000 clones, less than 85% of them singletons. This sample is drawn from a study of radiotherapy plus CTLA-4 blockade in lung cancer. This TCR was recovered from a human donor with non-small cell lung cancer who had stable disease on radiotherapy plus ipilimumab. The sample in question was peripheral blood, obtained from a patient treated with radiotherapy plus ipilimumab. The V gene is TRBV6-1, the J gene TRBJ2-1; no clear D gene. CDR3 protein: CASSVLYNEQFF. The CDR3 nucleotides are TGTGCCAGCAGTGTTTTGTACAATGAGCAGTTCTTC.